This entry is about one T cell receptor (beta chain). This receptor's antigen is unknown. No base quality values were provided; no much bigger clone lies one nucleotide off. The CDR3 regions of human TCRbeta chains were analyzed by immunosequencing. The published analysis was carried out like this. Repertoire TCRs were matched against a reference library of SARS-CoV-2-specific TCRs generated with the MIRA antigen-specificity platform. Breadth meant the fraction of unique TCRs that were SARS-CoV-2-associated, whereas depth meant the fraction of total T cells that were SARS-CoV-2-associated. Using the MIRA data, each spike-specific TCR was mapped to the spike region that the TCR reacts to and placed in a CD4 or CD8 class. Log10-transformed breadth and depth values were compared by one-way ANOVA with Sidak's multiple comparisons tests. Drawn from immuneACCESS, this table holds only the in-frame rearrangements with V and J called that TCRdb kept. Clones are partly lost; checked studies trace under half to an unresolved V gene and leave the rest unexplained. V and J calls and clone size are copied from that table; D and trimming were computed from the DNA. The sample has over 65,000 clones on record, around 73% of them singletons. The ten biggest clones cover about 21% of the sample.

These data come from a study of T cell responses to AZD1222 COVID-19 vaccine (dated by TCRdb to the early 2020s). For the study in its entirety: AZD1222 recipients with second doses at about 4 weeks or about 12 weeks were pooled, because spike-specific TCR depth and breadth did not differ between schedules. TCR sequencing covered roughly 230 trial participants: 200 to 220 given two doses of AZD1222 and approximately 26 given two doses of MenACWY control vaccine. Enrollment into the trials was organized by age into subgroups of 18-55, 56-69 and 70-plus years, and those subgroups contained roughly 150, 30 and 60 TCR-sequenced participants, respectively.

Here is what the overall study found, with its caveats: After two AZD1222 doses, spike-specific TCR breadth and depth were significantly higher than at day 0 and than in MenACWY recipients. The vaccine-associated CD4 TCRs covered the entire spike protein, and the dominant responses fell in regions 160-218 and 743-854. Nearly half of unique spike-specific TCRs reportedly recognized epitopes outside regions mutated in the B.1.351 and B.1.1.7 variants. The 56-69-year group was small, and its depth increase did not reach significance, likely because of low power. Because no day 14 peak-response samples were available, the repertoires could be characterized only after the peak T cell response. Conclusions about previously exposed vaccinees were limited because only a handful of AZD1222 recipients were SARS-CoV-2 seropositive at baseline. Most participants were white British and females outnumbered males, and the authors suggested that clonal diversity may have been underestimated.

Its CDR3 holds 14 amino acids, cysteine through phenylalanine. Just CDR3 DNA is preserved here, 42 bases in frame from base 1. Looking up the germline V gene yields CDR1 SGHRS and CDR2 YFSETQ. V lost 4 bases and J lost 7 bases, and the count of bases not matched to a germline gene is 6. Explained via the paper, the time point label denotes: baseline before first vaccination. Vaccinee samples came from UK trials COV001 and COV002, including a single-blind randomized controlled phase 2/3 trial of AZD1222 (ChAdOx1 nCoV-19) in healthy adults. For TCRbeta chain sequencing, PBMC samples from trial participants were taken at day 0 and at day 28 after the second dose.

In this chain, TRBV5-1 is recombined with TRBJ2-1; TRBD2 lines up with 9 middle nucleotides. Sequenced here: peripheral blood, sampled on day 0 of AZD1222 vaccination. The receptor was isolated from an adult in good health. The CDR3 protein is CASSPGLALNEQFF. The nucleotides are TGCGCCAGCAGCCCCGGACTAGCGTTAAATGAGCAGTTCTTC.